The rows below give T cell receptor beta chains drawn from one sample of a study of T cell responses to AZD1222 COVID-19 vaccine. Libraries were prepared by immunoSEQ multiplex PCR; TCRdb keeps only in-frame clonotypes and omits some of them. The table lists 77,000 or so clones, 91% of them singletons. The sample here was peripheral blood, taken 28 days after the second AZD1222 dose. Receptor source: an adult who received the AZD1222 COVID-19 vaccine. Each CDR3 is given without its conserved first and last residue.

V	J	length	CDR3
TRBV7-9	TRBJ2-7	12	ASSLGDRPYEQY
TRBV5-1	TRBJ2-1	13	ASTPQQAGYNEQF
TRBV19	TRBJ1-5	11	ASRRAAGQPQH
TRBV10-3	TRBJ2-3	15	AISASSSERAPDTQY
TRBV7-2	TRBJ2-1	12	ASSLPGTYNEQF
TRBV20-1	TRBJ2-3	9	SAVGSDTQY
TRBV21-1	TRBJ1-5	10	ASLWGNQPQH
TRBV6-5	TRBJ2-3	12	ASAYRDPGDTQY
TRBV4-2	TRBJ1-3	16	ASSQDSGTTYSGNTIY
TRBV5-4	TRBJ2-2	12	ASSSGTGPGELF
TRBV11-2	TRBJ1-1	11	ASSFTRGTEAF
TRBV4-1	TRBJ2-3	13	ASSRLAGGIDTQY
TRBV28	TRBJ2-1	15	ASSLFGTSGRTIEQF
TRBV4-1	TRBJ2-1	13	ASSQGAGGVLEQF
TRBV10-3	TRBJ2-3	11	AISGSRADTQY
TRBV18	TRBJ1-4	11	ASLQGYGEKLF
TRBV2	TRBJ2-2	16	ASRATGTTPKNTGELF
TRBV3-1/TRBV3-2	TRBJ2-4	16	ASSQLFGLAGGQNIQY
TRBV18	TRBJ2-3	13	ASSPPGQSEYTQY
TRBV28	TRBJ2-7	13	ASSLSAGLLYEQY
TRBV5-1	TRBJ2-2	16	ASSNRLAGGRDTGELF
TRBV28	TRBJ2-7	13	ASSLPGTGLHEQY
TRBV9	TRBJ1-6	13	ASSPGTAGNSPLH
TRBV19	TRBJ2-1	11	ASSIATASEQF
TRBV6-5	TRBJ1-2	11	ASTDAGGYGYT
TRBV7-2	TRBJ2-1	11	ASSLVGRDEQF
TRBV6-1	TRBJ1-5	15	ASSEGTGGSSNQPQH
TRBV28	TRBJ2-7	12	ASSLPSGSYEQY
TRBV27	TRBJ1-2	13	ASSPQGRSDYGYT
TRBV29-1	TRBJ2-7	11	SVHLEEPYEQY
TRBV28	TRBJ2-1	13	ASRGTSGRYNEQF
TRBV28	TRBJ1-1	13	ASTRWAGAGTEAF
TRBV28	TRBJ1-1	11	ASSAGGDTEAF
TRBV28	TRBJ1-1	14	ASSPLRLGGNTEAF
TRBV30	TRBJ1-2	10	AWHRPQHGYT